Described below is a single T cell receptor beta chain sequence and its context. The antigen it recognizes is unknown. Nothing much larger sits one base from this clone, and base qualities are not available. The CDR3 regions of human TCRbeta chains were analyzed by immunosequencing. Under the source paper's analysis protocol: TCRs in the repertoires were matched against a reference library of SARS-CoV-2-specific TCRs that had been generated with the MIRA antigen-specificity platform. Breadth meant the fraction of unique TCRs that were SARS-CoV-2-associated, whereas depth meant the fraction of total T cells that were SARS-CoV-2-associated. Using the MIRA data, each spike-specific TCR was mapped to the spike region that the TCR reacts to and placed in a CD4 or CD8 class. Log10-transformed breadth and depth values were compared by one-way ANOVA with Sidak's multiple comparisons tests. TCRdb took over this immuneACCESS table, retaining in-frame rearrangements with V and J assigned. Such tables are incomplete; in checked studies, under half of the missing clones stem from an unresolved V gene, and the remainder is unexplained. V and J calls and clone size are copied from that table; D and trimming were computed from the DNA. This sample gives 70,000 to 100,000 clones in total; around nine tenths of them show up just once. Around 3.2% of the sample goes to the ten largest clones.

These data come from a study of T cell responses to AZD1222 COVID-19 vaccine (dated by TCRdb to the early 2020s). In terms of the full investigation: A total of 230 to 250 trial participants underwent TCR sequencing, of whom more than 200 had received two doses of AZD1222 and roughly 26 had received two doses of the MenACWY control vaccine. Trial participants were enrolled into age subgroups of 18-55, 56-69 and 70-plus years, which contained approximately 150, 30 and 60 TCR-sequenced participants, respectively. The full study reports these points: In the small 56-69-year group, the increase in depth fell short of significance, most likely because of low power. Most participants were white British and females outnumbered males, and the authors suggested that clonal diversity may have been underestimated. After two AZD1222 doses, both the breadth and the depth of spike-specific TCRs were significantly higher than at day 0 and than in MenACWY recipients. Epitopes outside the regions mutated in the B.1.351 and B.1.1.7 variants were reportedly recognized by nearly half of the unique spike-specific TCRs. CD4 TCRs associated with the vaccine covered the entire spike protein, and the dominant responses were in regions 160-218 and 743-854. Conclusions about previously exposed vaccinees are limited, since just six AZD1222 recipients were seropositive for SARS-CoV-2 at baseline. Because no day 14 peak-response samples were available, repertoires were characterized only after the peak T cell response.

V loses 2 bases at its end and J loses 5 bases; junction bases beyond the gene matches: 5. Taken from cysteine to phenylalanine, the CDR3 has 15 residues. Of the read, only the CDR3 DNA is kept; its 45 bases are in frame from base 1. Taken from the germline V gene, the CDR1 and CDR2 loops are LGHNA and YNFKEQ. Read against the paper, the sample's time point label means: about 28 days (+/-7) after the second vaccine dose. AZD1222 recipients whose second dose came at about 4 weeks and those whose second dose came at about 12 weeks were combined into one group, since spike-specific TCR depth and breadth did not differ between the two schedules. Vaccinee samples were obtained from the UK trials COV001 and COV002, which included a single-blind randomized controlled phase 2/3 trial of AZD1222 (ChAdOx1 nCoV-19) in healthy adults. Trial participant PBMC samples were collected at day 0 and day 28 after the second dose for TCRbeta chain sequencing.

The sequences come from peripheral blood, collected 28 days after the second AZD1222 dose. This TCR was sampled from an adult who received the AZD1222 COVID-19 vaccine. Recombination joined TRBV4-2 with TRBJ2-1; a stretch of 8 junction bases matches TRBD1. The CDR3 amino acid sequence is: CASSQPGQVNNEQFF. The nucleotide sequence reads TGTGCCAGCAGCCAACCGGGACAGGTAAACAATGAGCAGTTCTTC.